Sequencing of this T cell receptor beta chain was carried out in a study of blood T cell repertoires in COVID-19. Study information: Material from acute and convalescent COVID-19 was sourced from the United States, Italy and Spain. PBMCs, B-cell-depleted T cells, or T cells provided the cDNA or gDNA that made up the material.

Germline V lookup: CDR1 MDHEN, CDR2 SYDVKM. This CDR3 has 15 amino acids. Deletions cut 2 bases from V and 4 bases from J, with 11 bases between. How the authors handled the data: The assay estimated nucleated cells by amplifying reference gene primers. Clones were read by immunoSEQ multiplex PCR, and TCRdb kept only the in-frame ones, dropping some. The DNA gave D and trimming, while V, J and clone size come from that table. Seen here are fewer than 200,000 clones, 70% to 90% observed once, and the top ten hold over 2%. This clone was detected once. The sequence came from a man aged 45 to 65 who had recovered from COVID-19. The sequencing input was peripheral blood. This sequence joins TRBV28 and TRBJ1-4; D may be TRBD1 (6 bases). The CDR3 DNA is TGTGCCAGCAGTTTAGTGAGGGGGGGTAATGAAAAACTGTTTTTT. Protein product: CASSLVRGGNEKLFF.